The clone carrying this TCR beta chain was seen a single time. Its specificity is unknown. Trimming left V 5 bases short and J 6 bases short, with 20 bases between. CDR3 length equals 15 residues. Germline values: CDR1 SEHNR, CDR2 FQNEAQ (reference sequence). A multiplex PCR was run with 60 Vbeta primers and 13 Jbeta primers. Sequencing used immunoSEQ multiplex PCR; TCRdb keeps in-frame clones, though not all of them. Found here are hundreds of thousands of clones, roughly 70% of them singletons; the top ten hold 2% to 2.5%. This specimen belongs to a study of cytomegalovirus exposure and HLA in healthy donors. Study observations and caveats: Some TCR beta chains (roughly 160 of them) were listed as cytomegalovirus-associated. Reports credit the classifier with highly specific, highly sensitive diagnosis of cytomegalovirus status. An analysis done earlier found most TCR beta V segments productive about 87% or about 30% of the time.

Input material: PBMCs. The chain uses TRBV7-9 and TRBJ2-7, with D unclear. This TCR was sampled from a female donor in good health and CMV-seronegative. The CDR3 nucleotides are TGTGCCAGCAGCACGTACACCCTAGTCACCTCCGAGCAGTACTTC. Amino acid sequence: CASSTYTLVTSEQYF.